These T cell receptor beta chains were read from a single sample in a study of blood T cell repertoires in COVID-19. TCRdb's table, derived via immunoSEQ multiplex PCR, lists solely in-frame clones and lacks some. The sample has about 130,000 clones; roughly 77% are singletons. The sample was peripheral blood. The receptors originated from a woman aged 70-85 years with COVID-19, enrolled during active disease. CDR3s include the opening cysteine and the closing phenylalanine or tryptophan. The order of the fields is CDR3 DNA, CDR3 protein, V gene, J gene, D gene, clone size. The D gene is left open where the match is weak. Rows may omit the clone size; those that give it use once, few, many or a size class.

DNA: TGTGCCAGCAGCCTCCCCCGCCAGGGCGGCACAGATACGCAGTATTTT
CDR3: CASSLPRQGGTDTQYF
V: TRBV14
J: TRBJ2-3
D: .
size: .

DNA: TGTGCCAGCAGCGGGGGGACCACAGATACGCAGTATTTT
CDR3: CASSGGTTDTQYF
V: TRBV4-2
J: TRBJ2-3
D: .
size: .

DNA: TGTGCCAGTAGTAGAGGGACAGGTAGCAATCAGCCCCAGCATTTT
CDR3: CASSRGTGSNQPQHF
V: TRBV19
J: TRBJ1-5
D: TRBD1
size: many

DNA: TGCGCCAGCAGCTTGGGAGTTGGGGGACAGAACACTGAAGCTTTCTTT
CDR3: CASSLGVGGQNTEAFF
V: TRBV5-1
J: TRBJ1-1
D: .
size: few

DNA: TGTGCCAGCATTGCCTTTGGACAGGGAACTAAGCCCCAGCATTTT
CDR3: CASIAFGQGTKPQHF
V: TRBV28
J: TRBJ1-5
D: TRBD1
size: few

DNA: TGCGCCAGCAGCTTGCAGGGGAATCGGGAGACCCAGTACTTC
CDR3: CASSLQGNRETQYF
V: TRBV5-1
J: TRBJ2-5
D: .
size: .

DNA: TGCAGCGTTGGACAGGGCCAGGGATGGACAGATACGCAGTATTTT
CDR3: CSVGQGQGWTDTQYF
V: TRBV29-1
J: TRBJ2-3
D: TRBD1
size: .

DNA: TGTGCCAGTAGTCCCAGGGCCCAGCCCCAGCATTTT
CDR3: CASSPRAQPQHF
V: TRBV19
J: TRBJ1-5
D: .
size: once

DNA: TGTGCCAGCAGCCCCAGCGCGGGGTACACCGGGGAGCTGTTTTTT
CDR3: CASSPSAGYTGELFF
V: TRBV11-2
J: TRBJ2-2
D: .
size: .

DNA: TGTGCCAGCAGCTTAGGGACAGGGAACACTGAAGCTTTCTTT
CDR3: CASSLGTGNTEAFF
V: TRBV11-2
J: TRBJ1-1
D: TRBD1
size: .

DNA: TGTGCCAGCACCCCGGGGGGGGGATTTGGTGAAAAACTGTTTTTT
CDR3: CASTPGGGFGEKLFF
V: TRBV2
J: TRBJ1-4
D: .
size: .

DNA: TGTGCCAGCTCACCACCACTCCCCTCTGGGGCCAACGTCCTGACTTTC
CDR3: CASSPPLPSGANVLTF
V: TRBV18
J: TRBJ2-6
D: .
size: .

DNA: TGTGCCAGCAGTCCCAAGGCGGCCAGTCGCCTCTTC
CDR3: CASSPKAASRLF
V: TRBV12-3/TRBV12-4
J: TRBJ2-1
D: .
size: .

DNA: TGTGCCAGCAGTTACTCTCAGGGCCCCTATGGCTACACCTTC
CDR3: CASSYSQGPYGYTF
V: TRBV6-6
J: TRBJ1-2
D: .
size: few

DNA: TGTGCCAGCAGCCCCGTCCCGGACTATGGCTACACCTTC
CDR3: CASSPVPDYGYTF
V: TRBV5-4
J: TRBJ1-2
D: .
size: .

DNA: TGTGCCAGCAGGTTCCAGGGGGCTGGCACTGAAGCTTTCTTT
CDR3: CASRFQGAGTEAFF
V: TRBV2
J: TRBJ1-1
D: TRBD1
size: .

DNA: TGTGCCAGCAACTTCGGACAGGGCTCTTCTAATGGCTACACCTTC
CDR3: CASNFGQGSSNGYTF
V: TRBV6-5
J: TRBJ1-2
D: TRBD1
size: .

DNA: TGCGCCAGCAGCCGAGAATATTCCTATAATTCACCCCTCCACTTT
CDR3: CASSREYSYNSPLHF
V: TRBV5-1
J: TRBJ1-6
D: .
size: .